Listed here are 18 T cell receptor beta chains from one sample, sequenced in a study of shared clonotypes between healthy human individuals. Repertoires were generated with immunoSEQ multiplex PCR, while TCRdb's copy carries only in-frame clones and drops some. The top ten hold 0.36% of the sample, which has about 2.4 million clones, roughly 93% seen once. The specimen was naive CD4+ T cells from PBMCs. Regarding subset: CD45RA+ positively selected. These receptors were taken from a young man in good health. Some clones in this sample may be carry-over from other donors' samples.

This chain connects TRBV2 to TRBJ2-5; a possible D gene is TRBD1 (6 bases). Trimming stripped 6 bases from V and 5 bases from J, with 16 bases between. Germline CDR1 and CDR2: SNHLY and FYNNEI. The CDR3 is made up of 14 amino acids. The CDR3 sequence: CASSPDRWGETQYF. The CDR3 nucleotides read TGTGCCAGCAGCCCCGACAGGTGGGGCGAGACCCAGTACTTC.

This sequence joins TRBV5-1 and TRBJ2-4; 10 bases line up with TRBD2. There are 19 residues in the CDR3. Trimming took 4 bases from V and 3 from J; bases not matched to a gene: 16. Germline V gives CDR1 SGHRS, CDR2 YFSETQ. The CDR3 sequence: CASSRETSGSVFVKNIQYF. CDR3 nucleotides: TGCGCCAGCAGCCGTGAGACTAGCGGGTCTGTCTTTGTCAAAAACATTCAGTACTTC.

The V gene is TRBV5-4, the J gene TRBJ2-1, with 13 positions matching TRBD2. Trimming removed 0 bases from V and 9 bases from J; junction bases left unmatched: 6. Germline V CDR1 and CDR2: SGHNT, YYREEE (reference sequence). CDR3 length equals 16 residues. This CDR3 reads CASSLDGLAGAAEQFF. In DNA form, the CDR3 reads TGTGCCAGCAGCTTGGACGGACTAGCGGGAGCCGCTGAGCAGTTCTTC.

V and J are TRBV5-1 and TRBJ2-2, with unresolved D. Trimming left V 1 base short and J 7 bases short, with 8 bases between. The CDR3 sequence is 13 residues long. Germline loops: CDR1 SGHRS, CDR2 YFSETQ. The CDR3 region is CASSLFQFGELFF. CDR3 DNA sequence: TGCGCCAGCAGCTTGTTTCAGTTCGGGGAGCTGTTTTTT.

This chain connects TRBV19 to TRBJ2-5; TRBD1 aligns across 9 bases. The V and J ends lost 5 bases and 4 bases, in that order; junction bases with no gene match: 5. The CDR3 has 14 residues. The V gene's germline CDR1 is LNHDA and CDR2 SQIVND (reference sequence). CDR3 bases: TGTGCCAGTAGTCCACAGGGGGCGGGAGAGACCCAGTACTTC. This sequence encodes CASSPQGAGETQYF.

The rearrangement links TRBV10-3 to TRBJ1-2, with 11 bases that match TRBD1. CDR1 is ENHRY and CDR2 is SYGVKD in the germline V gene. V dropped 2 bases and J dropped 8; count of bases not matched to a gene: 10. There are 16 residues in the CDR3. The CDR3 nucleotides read TGTGCCATCAGTGAGAGGGGACAGGGGGAATTGGGCGGCTACACCTTC. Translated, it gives CAISERGQGELGGYTF.

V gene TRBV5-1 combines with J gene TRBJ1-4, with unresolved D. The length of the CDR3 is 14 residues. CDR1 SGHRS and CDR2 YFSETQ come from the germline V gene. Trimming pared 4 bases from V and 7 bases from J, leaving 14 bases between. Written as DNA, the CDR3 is TGCGCCAGCAGCCAAATGAGGGCGGGTGAAAAACTGTTTTTT. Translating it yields CASSQMRAGEKLFF.

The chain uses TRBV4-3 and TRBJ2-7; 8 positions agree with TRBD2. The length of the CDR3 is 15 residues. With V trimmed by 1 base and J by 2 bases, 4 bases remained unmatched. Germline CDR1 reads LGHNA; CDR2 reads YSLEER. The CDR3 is CASSQAGGGPYEQYF. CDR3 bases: TGCGCCAGCAGCCAAGCCGGGGGGGGACCCTACGAGCAGTACTTC.

The CDR3 DNA reads TGTGCCAGCAGCTCAAACGGACTAGCGGGAGCAGATACGCAGTATTTT. Its protein product is CASSSNGLAGADTQYF. V gene TRBV7-3 combines with J gene TRBJ2-3, with 13 bases aligning to TRBD2. Trimming took 4 bases from V and 4 from J; bases not matched to a gene: 5. CDR1 is SGHTA and CDR2 is FQGTGA in the germline V gene. The CDR3 has 16 residues. Based on the CDR3 plus reference TRBV7-3 and TRBJ2-3, the full variable domain is GAGVSQTPSNKVTEKGKYVELRCDPISGHTALYWYRQSLGQGPEFLIYFQGTGAADDSGLPNDRFFAVRPEGSVSTLKIQRTERGDSAVYLCASSSNGLAGADTQYFGPGTRLTVL.

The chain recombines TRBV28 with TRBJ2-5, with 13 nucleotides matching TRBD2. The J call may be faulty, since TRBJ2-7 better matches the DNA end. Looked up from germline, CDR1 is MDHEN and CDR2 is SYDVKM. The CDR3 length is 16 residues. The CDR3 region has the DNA TGTGCCAGCAGTGCAAGGACTAGCGGGAGAATGAACGAGCAGTACTTC. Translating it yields CASSARTSGRMNEQYF.

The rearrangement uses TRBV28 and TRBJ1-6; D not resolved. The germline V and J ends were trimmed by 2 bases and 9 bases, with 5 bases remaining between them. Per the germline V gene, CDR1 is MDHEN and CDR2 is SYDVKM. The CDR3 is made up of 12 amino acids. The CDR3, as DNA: TGTGCCAGCAGTTTACTAGCTTCACCCCTCCACTTT. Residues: CASSLLASPLHF.

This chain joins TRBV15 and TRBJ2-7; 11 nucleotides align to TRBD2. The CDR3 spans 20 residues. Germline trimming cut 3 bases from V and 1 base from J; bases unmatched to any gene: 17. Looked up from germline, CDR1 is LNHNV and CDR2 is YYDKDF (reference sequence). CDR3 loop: CATSRSPGQGTSGRSYEQYF. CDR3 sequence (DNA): TGTGCCACCAGCAGGTCTCCGGGACAGGGAACTAGCGGGAGATCCTACGAGCAGTACTTC. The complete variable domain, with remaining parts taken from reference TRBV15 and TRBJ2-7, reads DAMVIQNPRYQVTQFGKPVTLSCSQTLNHNVMYWYQQKSSQAPKLLFHYYDKDFNNEADTPDNFQSRRPNTSFCFLDIRSPGLGDTAMYLCATSRSPGQGTSGRSYEQYFGPGTRLTVT.

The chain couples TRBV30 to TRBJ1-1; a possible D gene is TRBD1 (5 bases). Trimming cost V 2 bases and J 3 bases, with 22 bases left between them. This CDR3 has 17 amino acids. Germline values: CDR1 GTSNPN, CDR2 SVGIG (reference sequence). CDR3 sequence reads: CAWSRVAYRRGDTEAFF. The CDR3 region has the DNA TGTGCCTGGAGTCGGGTAGCGTACAGGCGAGGGGACACTGAAGCTTTCTTT.

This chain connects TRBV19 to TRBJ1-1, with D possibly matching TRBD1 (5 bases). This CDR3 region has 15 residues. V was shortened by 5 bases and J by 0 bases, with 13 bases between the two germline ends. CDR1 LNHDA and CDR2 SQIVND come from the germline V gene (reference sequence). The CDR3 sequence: CASSVKGPMNTEAFF. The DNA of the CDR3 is TGTGCCAGTAGTGTAAAGGGACCCATGAACACTGAAGCTTTCTTT.

The CDR3 is CASSQQDGGRAIFRRNIQYF. DNA for the CDR3: TGCGCCAGCAGCCAACAAGATGGCGGGAGGGCCATTTTTAGGAGAAACATTCAGTACTTC. This rearrangement joins TRBV4-3 to TRBJ2-4; 9 bases fit TRBD2. Germline lookup yields CDR1 LGHNA and CDR2 YSLEER. CDR3 length: 20 residues. The ends lost 2 bases at V and 6 bases at J; junction bases unmatched: 20.

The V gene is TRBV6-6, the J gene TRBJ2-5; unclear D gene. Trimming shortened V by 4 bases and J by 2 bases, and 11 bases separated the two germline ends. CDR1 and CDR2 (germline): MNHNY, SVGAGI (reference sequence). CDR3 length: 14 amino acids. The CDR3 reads CASSSPPLQETQYF. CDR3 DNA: TGTGCCAGCAGTTCCCCCCCTTTACAAGAGACCCAGTACTTC.

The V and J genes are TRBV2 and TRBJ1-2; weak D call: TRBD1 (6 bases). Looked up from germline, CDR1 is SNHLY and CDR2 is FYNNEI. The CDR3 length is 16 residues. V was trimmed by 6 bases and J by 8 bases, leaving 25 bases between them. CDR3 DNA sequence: TGTGCCAGCAGCTACGTACCCCGGGACAACGGTTCGGGCTACACCTTC. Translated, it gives CASSYVPRDNGSGYTF.

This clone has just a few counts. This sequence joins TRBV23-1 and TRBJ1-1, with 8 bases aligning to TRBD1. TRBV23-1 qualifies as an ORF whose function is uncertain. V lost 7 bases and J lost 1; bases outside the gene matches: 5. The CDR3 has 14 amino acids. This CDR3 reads CASITGTGNTEAFF. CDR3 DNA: TGCGCCAGCATCACAGGGACAGGGAACACTGAAGCTTTCTTT.